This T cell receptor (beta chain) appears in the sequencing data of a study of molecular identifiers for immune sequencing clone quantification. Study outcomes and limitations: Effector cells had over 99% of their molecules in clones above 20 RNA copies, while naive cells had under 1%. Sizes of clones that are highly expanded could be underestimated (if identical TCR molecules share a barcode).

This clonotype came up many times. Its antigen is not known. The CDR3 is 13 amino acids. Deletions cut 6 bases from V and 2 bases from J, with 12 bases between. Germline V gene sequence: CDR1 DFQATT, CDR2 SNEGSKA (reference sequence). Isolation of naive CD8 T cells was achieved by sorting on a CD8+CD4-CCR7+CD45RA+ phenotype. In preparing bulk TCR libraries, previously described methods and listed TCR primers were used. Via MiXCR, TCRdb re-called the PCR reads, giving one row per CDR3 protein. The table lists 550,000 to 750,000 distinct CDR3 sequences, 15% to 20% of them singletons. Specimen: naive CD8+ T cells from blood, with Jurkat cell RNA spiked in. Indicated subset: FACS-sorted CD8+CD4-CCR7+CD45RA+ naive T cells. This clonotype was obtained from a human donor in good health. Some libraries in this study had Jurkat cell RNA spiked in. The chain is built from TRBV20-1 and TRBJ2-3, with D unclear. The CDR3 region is CSARSWNTDTQYF. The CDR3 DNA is TGCAGTGCCAGGAGCTGGAACACAGATACGCAGTATTTT.